The TCR beta chain described here comes from a study of blood T cell repertoires in COVID-19. In this sample, this clone turned up once. The protocol was immunoSEQ multiplex PCR, while the TCRdb copy is restricted to in-frame clones and leaves out a portion. The sample has around 160,000 clones, 65% to 85% seen once. Symptom resolution, clearance, or two negative PCRs marked the recovered donors of Cohort 3. The germline V gene encodes CDR1 LNHNV and CDR2 YYDKDF (reference sequence). Trimming removed 0 bases at V and 4 bases at J, with 3 bases between. The CDR3 totals 12 residues. The receptor's source is a woman aged 60-75 years who had recovered from COVID-19. J is TRBJ1-2 and V is TRBV15, with no clear D. Sequencing was carried out using PBMCs or T cells enriched from blood (not recorded which). In nucleotides, the CDR3 is TGTGCCACCAGCAGAGACAGCTATGGCTACACCTTC. Translation gives CATSRDSYGYTF.